One sample yielded the 9 T cell receptor beta chains listed below, sequenced in a study of blood T cells in healthy people across ages (dated by TCRdb to 2015 to 2017). Library preparation used 5' RACE. These reads were obtained on an Illumina HiSeq 2500. A second PCR of roughly 7 to 11 cycles was performed with a sample-barcoded 5' primer and a J-beta primer mix. In TCRdb, the public reads were trimmed at Q25 with fastp and aligned with MiXCR, with productive beta chains retained. One record per CDR3 amino acid sequence lists the most common genes and DNA. The sample profile shows more than 900,000 distinct CDR3 sequences; almost 30% of them were found once. The leading ten clones occupy roughly 10% of the sample. This same sample was also part of a study on T cells of mothers and their children.

Sequencing was done on a sample of blood. These receptors were collected from a woman aged 40 to 55 in good health.

V is TRBV12-3 or TRBV12-4 and J is TRBJ2-1, with D unresolved. The CDR3 covers 16 residues. Trimming cost V 6 bases and J 2 bases, with 17 bases left between them. The CDR3 DNA reads TGTGCCAGCAGCCTTCCCCCCTCTGAGACCTACAATGAGCAGTTCTTC. This gives the protein CASSLPPSETYNEQFF.

This clonotype was recorded a few times. J is TRBJ2-7 and V is TRBV13, with 9 positions matching TRBD1. This CDR3 has 14 residues. The germline gives CDR1 PRHDT, CDR2 FYEKMQ (reference sequence). V was clipped by 1 base and J by 7 bases; unmatched bases: 5. In DNA, the CDR3 is TGTGCCAGCAGCTTAGCGGACAGGGGTGGGGAGCAGTACTTC. Its translation: CASSLADRGGEQYF.

The J gene is TRBJ1-2, the V gene TRBV5-5, with D possibly being TRBD1 (6 bases). CDR3 length: 13 amino acids. Germline CDR1 reads SGHKS; CDR2 reads YYEKEE (reference sequence). V lost 4 bases and J lost 6, with 13 bases in between. CDR3 sequence: CASSTRQEHGYTF. In nucleotides, the CDR3 is TGTGCCAGCAGCACTAGACAGGAACATGGCTACACCTTC.

This clonotype has ten or more counts. This chain uses TRBV28 with TRBJ2-3, with 7 bases lining up with TRBD2. This CDR3 is built from 15 residues. V was clipped by 6 bases and J by 0 bases; unmatched bases: 6. Germline CDR1 MDHEN, CDR2 SYDVKM. Written as DNA, the CDR3 is TGTGCCAGCAGCCCGGGAGGCTTAAGCACAGATACGCAGTATTTT. It is translated as CASSPGGLSTDTQYF.

As concerns this clonotype: One end of the junction fails to match germline, which may point to a read error. CDR3 bases: TGCAGTGCTCGAGAGTACCTTTCTGGGGCCAACGTCCTGACTTTC. It specifies CSAREYLSGANVLTF. The chain links TRBV20-1 to TRBJ2-6, with D unresolved. The CDR3 consists of 15 residues. Germline V CDR1 and CDR2: DFQATT, SNEGSKA (reference sequence).

This clonotype was seen more than once but under ten times. The chain couples TRBV7-2 to TRBJ2-4; D is uncertain. Matching the DNA end better, TRBJ2-7 makes the J call doubtful. The CDR3 extends over 14 amino acids. Looked up from germline, CDR1 is SGHTA and CDR2 is FQGNSA. The CDR3 DNA follows: TGTGCCAGCAGCTTAGAGCGACGCTGGGGCGAGCAGTACTTC. Protein product: CASSLERRWGEQYF.

This clonotype was seen a handful of times. The CDR3 reads CASSDGRNRGLNTEAFF. The DNA of the CDR3 is TGCGCCAGCAGTGACGGAAGGAACAGGGGATTGAACACTGAAGCTTTCTTT. This chain uses TRBV10-2 with TRBJ1-1, with 7 bases that match TRBD1. The CDR3 runs 17 residues. Germline lookup yields CDR1 WSHSY and CDR2 SAAADI. V was clipped by 3 bases and J by 0 bases; unmatched bases: 10.

This clonotype was seen a handful of times. The rearrangement uses TRBV10-3 and TRBJ2-4; tentative D call: TRBD1 (6 bases). The CDR3 runs 17 residues. V lost 2 bases and J lost 1, with 15 bases in between. CDR1 is ENHRY and CDR2 is SYGVKD in the germline V gene. CDR3 DNA sequence: TGTGCCATCAGTGAGGAGGGGGTCCCGGGGGCCAAAAACATTCAGTACTTC. Amino acid sequence: CAISEEGVPGAKNIQYF.

This clonotype occurred many times. V and J are TRBV2 and TRBJ2-5; the D gene is possibly TRBD2 (6 bases). The CDR3 consists of 14 residues. Germline CDR1 reads SNHLY; CDR2 reads FYNNEI. V gave up 6 bases and J gave up 2 bases, with 13 bases separating them. CDR3 loop: CASRIGLSQETQYF. As DNA, the CDR3 is TGTGCCAGCAGGATTGGACTATCTCAAGAGACCCAGTACTTC.